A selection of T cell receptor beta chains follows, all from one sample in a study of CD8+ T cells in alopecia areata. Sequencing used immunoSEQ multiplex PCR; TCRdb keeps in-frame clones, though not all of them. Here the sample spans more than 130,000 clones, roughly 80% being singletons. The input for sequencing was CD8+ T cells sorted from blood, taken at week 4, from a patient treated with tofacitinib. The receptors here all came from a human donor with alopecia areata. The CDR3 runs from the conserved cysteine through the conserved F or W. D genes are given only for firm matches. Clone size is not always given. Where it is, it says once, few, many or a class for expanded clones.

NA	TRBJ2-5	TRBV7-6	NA	CASSYPKRGTPTPETQYF	TGTGCCAGCAGCTACCCCAAGCGAGGGACTCCAACTCCAGAGACCCAGTACTTC
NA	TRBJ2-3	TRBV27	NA	CASSLQRGSDTQYF	TGTGCCAGCAGTTTACAAAGGGGGTCAGATACGCAGTATTTT
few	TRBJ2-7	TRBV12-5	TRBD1	CASGLPDRVPYEQYF	TGTGCTAGTGGTTTGCCAGACAGGGTTCCCTACGAGCAGTACTTC
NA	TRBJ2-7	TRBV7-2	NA	CASSDDKYYEQYF	TGTGCCAGCAGCGACGACAAGTACTACGAGCAGTACTTC
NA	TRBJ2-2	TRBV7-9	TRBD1	CASSANRGKGTGELFF	TGTGCCAGCAGCGCTAACAGGGGGAAAGGCACCGGGGAGCTGTTTTTT
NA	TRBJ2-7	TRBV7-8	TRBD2	CASSAGTSGSYEQYF	TGTGCCAGCAGCGCCGGGACTAGCGGCTCCTACGAGCAGTACTTC
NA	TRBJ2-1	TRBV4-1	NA	CASSQGPEQFF	TGCGCCAGCAGCCAAGGACCTGAGCAGTTCTTC
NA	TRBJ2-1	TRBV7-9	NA	CASRVGYNEQFF	TGTGCCAGCAGGGTGGGGTACAATGAGCAGTTCTTC
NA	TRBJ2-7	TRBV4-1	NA	CASSQEDSFSYEQYF	TGCGCCAGCAGCCAGGAGGACAGTTTCTCCTACGAGCAGTACTTC
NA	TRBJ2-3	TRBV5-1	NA	CASSWNTDTQYF	TGCGCCAGCAGCTGGAACACAGATACGCAGTATTTT
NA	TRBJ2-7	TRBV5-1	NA	CASSLDLAYEQYF	TGCGCCAGCAGCTTGGATCTAGCTTACGAGCAGTACTTC
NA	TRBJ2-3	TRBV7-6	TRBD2	CASSPRSGLLRTDTQYF	TGTGCCAGCAGCCCACGCTCGGGACTACTGCGCACAGATACGCAGTATTTT
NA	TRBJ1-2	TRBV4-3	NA	CASSQDWLQKWVGYTF	TGCGCCAGCAGCCAAGATTGGCTTCAGAAATGGGTTGGCTACACCTTC
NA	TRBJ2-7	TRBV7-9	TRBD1	CASSFNRDRGSYEQYF	TGTGCCAGCAGCTTTAACCGGGACAGGGGCTCCTACGAGCAGTACTTC
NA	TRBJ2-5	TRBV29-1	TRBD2	CSVNGLAGGRETQYF	TGCAGCGTCAACGGACTAGCGGGGGGGCGAGAGACCCAGTACTTC
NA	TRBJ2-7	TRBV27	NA	CASSPPERSYEQYF	TGTGCCAGCAGTCCCCCGGAGAGGTCCTACGAGCAGTACTTC
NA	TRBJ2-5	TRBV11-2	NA	CASSFGETQYF	TGTGCCAGCAGCTTCGGAGAGACCCAGTACTTC
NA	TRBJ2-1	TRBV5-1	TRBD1	CASSSGQGMKAEQFF	TGCGCCAGCAGTTCTGGACAGGGGATGAAAGCTGAGCAGTTCTTC
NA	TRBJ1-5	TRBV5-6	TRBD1	CASSIGGGGNQPQHF	TGTGCCAGCAGTATAGGGGGCGGCGGGAATCAGCCCCAGCATTTT
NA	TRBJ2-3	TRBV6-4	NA	CASRPLPGGRDTQYF	TGTGCCAGCAGGCCCCTGCCAGGGGGGCGAGATACGCAGTATTTT
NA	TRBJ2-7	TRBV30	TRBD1	CAWSATGGYEQYF	TGTGCCTGGAGTGCTACAGGGGGCTACGAGCAGTACTTC
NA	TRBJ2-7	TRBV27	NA	CASSPRGGYEQYF	TGTGCCAGCAGTCCCCGAGGAGGCTACGAGCAGTACTTC
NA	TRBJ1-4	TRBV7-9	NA	CASCPGEATNEKLFF	TGTGCCAGCTGCCCAGGAGAGGCAACTAATGAAAAACTGTTTTTT
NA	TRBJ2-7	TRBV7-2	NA	CASSPVEGTTYEQYF	TGTGCCAGCAGCCCGGTCGAGGGTACAACCTACGAGCAGTACTTC
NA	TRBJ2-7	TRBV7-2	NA	CASSPEGLPKDEQYF	TGTGCCAGCAGCCCAGAGGGCCTGCCGAAGGACGAGCAGTACTTC
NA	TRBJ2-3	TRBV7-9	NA	CASSLGLYVLEGTDTQYF	TGTGCCAGCAGCTTAGGTCTGTACGTCCTAGAAGGGACAGATACGCAGTATTTT
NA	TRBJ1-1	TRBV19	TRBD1	CASSPGQGTTFF	TGTGCCAGTAGTCCCGGACAGGGTACGACTTTCTTT
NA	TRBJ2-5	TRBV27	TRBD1	CASSPRQGWALQETQYF	TGTGCCAGCAGTCCCCGACAGGGGTGGGCCCTGCAAGAGACCCAGTACTTC
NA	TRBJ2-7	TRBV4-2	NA	CASSQEAGIGLGLEQYF	TGTGCCAGCAGCCAAGAAGCAGGGATAGGGTTAGGGCTCGAGCAGTACTTC
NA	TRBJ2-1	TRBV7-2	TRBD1	CASSAMRTGVGSSYNEQFF	TGTGCCAGCAGCGCAATGCGGACAGGGGTCGGGAGCTCCTACAATGAGCAGTTCTTC
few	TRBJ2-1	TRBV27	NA	CASSLSMSQRNEQFF	TGTGCCAGCAGTTTATCGATGAGCCAGAGGAATGAGCAGTTCTTC
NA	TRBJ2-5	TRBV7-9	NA	CASSLVGRQETQYF	TGTGCCAGCAGCTTAGTTGGCAGGCAAGAGACCCAGTACTTC
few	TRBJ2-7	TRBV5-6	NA	CASSLNYEQYF	TGTGCCAGCAGCTTGAACTACGAGCAGTACTTC
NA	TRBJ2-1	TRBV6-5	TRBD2	CASSWTSGGAGAEQFF	TGTGCCAGCAGTTGGACTAGCGGGGGGGCAGGGGCTGAGCAGTTCTTC
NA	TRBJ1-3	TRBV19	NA	CASSAYREAVGNTIYF	TGTGCCAGTAGTGCGTACAGGGAAGCGGTGGGAAACACCATATATTTT
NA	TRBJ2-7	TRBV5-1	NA	CASSLRGAEGYEQYF	TGCGCCAGCAGCTTGCGGGGGGCCGAAGGCTACGAGCAGTACTTC
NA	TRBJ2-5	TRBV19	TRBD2	CASLGSGAETQYF	TGTGCCAGTCTAGGTAGCGGGGCTGAGACCCAGTACTTC
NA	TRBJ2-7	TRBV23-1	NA	CASSHRNPGSSYEQYF	TGCGCCAGCAGTCATCGGAACCCGGGCAGCTCCTACGAGCAGTACTTC
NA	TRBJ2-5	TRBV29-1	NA	CSVLTGNQETQYF	TGCAGCGTTCTTACAGGGAACCAAGAGACCCAGTACTTC
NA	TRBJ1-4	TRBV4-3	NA	CASSQDMVESGNEKLFF	TGCGCCAGCAGCCAAGATATGGTCGAAAGCGGTAATGAAAAACTGTTTTTT
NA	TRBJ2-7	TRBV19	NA	CASSMQGPSYEQYF	TGTGCCAGTAGTATGCAGGGCCCCTCCTACGAGCAGTACTTC